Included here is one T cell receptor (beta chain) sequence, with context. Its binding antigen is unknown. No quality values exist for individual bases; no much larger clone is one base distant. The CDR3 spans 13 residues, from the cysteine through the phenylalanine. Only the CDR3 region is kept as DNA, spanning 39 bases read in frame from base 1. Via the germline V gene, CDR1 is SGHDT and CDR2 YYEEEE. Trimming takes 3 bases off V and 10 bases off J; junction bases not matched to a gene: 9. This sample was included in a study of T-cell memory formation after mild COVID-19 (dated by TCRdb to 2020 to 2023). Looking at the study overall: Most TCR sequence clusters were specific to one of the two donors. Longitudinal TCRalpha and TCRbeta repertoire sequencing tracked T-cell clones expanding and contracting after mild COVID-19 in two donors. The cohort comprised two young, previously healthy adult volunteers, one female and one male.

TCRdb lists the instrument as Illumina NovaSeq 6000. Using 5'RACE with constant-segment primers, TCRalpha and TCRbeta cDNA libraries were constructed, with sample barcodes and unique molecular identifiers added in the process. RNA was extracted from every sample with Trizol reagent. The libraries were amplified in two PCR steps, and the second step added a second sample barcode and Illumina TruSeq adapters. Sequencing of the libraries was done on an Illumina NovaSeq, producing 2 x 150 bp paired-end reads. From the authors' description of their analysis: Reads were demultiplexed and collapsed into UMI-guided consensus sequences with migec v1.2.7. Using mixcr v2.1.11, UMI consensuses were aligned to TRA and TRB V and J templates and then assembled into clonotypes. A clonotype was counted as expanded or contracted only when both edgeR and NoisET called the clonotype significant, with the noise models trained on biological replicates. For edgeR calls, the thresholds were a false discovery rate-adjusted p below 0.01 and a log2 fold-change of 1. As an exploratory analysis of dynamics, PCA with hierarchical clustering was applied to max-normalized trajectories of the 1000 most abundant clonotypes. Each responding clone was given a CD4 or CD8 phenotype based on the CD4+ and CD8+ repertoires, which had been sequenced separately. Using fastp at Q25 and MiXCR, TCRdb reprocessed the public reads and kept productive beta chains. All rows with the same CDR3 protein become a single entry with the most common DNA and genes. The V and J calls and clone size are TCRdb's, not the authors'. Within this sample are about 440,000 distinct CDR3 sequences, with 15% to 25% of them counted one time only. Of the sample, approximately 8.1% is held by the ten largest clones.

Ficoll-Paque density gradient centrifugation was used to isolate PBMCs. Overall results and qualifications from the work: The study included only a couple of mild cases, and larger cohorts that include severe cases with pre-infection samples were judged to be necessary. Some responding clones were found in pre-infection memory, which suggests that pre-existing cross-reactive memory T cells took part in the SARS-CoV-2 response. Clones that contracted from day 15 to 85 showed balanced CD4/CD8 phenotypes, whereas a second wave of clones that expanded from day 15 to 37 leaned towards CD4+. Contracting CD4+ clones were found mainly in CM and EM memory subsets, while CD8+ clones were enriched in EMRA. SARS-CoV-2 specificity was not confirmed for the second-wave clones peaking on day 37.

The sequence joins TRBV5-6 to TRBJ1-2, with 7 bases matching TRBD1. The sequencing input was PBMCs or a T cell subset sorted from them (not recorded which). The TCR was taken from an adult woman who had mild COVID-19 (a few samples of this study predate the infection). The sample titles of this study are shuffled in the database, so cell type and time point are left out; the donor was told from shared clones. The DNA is TGTGCCAGCAGCTACAGGGGTACGGGAGACTACACCTTC. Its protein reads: CASSYRGTGDYTF.